One and the same sample provided the 14 T cell receptor beta chains below, sequenced in a study of T cell responses to AZD1222 COVID-19 vaccine. TCRdb keeps only in-frame clones here, not all; method: immunoSEQ multiplex PCR. The sample includes just under 55,000 clones, around 92% seen only once; the top ten take 1.5% to 2.5%. The source was peripheral blood, collected on day 0 of AZD1222 vaccination. The receptor set was obtained from an adult in good health.

This chain connects TRBV9 to TRBJ1-2; TRBD1 agrees at 8 bases. The V segment lost 0 bases and the J segment 5 bases; nucleotides outside the gene matches: 6. This CDR3 is built from 15 residues. The germline V gene has CDR1 SGDLS and CDR2 YYNGEE. CDR3 nucleotides: TGTGCCAGCAGCGTAGGAACAGGGGGATCTTATGGCTACACCTTC. Translating it yields CASSVGTGGSYGYTF.

The chain uses TRBV7-8 and TRBJ2-2; D may be TRBD1 or TRBD2 (6 bases each). This CDR3 has 15 residues. Trimming shortened V by 9 bases and J by 0 bases, and 14 bases separated the two germline ends. CDR1 is SGHVS and CDR2 is FQNEAQ in the germline V gene. The CDR3 sequence: CASKMGGANTGELFF. The CDR3 DNA reads as TGTGCCAGTAAAATGGGGGGCGCGAACACCGGGGAGCTGTTTTTT.

The chain combines TRBV28 with TRBJ1-2, with D uncertain. Germline V gene sequence: CDR1 MDHEN, CDR2 SYDVKM. V was pared by 3 bases and J by 3 bases, with 8 bases between. The CDR3 contains 13 residues. The CDR3 sequence is CASSLGWHYGYTF. The CDR3 DNA sequence: TGTGCCAGCAGTTTGGGGTGGCACTATGGCTACACCTTC.

This rearrangement joins TRBV7-3 to TRBJ2-1, with D perhaps matching TRBD1 or TRBD2 (5 bases each). Germline CDR1 is SGHTA and CDR2 is FQGTGA. The CDR3 runs 14 residues. Trimming stripped 0 bases from V and 10 bases from J, with 13 bases between. CDR3 DNA sequence: TGTGCCAGCAGCTTAACGGGATGGGACCCCGAGCAGTTCTTC. Residues: CASSLTGWDPEQFF. Full variable domain (rest looked up from reference TRBV7-3 and TRBJ2-1): GAGVSQTPSNKVTEKGKYVELRCDPISGHTALYWYRQSLGQGPEFLIYFQGTGAADDSGLPNDRFFAVRPEGSVSTLKIQRTERGDSAVYLCASSLTGWDPEQFFGPGTRLTVL.

This clone is a singleton in its sample. The J gene is TRBJ1-6, the V gene TRBV19; D uncertain. The germline V gene has CDR1 LNHDA and CDR2 SQIVND (reference sequence). The length of the CDR3 is 12 residues. V was clipped by 2 bases and J by 7 bases, with 3 bases between them. CDR3 coding DNA: TGTGCCAGTAGTATAAAGAATTCACCCCTCCACTTT. Translating it yields CASSIKNSPLHF.

The chain uses TRBV4-2 and TRBJ2-3; D not resolved. The CDR3 consists of 16 residues. CDR1 LGHNA and CDR2 YNFKEQ come from the germline V gene. Trimming left V 2 bases short and J 0 bases short, with 12 bases between. CDR3 bases: TGTGCCAGCAGCCAATCCCCCCCGGGTAGCACAGATACGCAGTATTTT. It yields the protein CASSQSPPGSTDTQYF.

This chain connects TRBV29-1 to TRBJ2-1, with TRBD2 identical over 11 bases. The germline V gene has CDR1 SQVTM and CDR2 ANQGSEA. J gave up 6 bases and V 4 bases, and 14 bases lay outside the gene matches. This CDR3 region has 17 residues. CDR3 region: CSVARATSGTPRNEQFF. In nucleotides, the CDR3 is TGCAGCGTTGCACGGGCGACTAGCGGGACCCCTCGCAATGAGCAGTTCTTC.

This rearrangement joins TRBV30 to TRBJ2-3, with 8 bases aligning to TRBD1. Germline lookup yields CDR1 GTSNPN and CDR2 SVGIG (reference sequence). The CDR3 is made up of 14 amino acids. The junction had 3 bases not matched to a gene; V was cut back by 3 bases and J by 1 base. CDR3 amino acids: CAWRTQGGTDTQYF. CDR3 bases: TGTGCCTGGAGAACACAGGGGGGCACAGATACGCAGTATTTT.

The rearrangement links TRBV5-5 to TRBJ1-3; D is uncertain. CDR3 length: 13 amino acids. CDR1 and CDR2 from the germline V gene are SGHKS and YYEKEE (reference sequence). The V and J ends lost 0 bases and 2 bases respectively, with 3 bases between them. CDR3 DNA sequence: TGTGCCAGCAGCTTGGGGACTGGAAACACCATATATTTT. Protein product: CASSLGTGNTIYF.

The chain uses TRBV7-2 and TRBJ2-1, with 10 bases identical to TRBD2. Germline CDR1 SGHTA, CDR2 FQGNSA. Trimming at V came to 4 bases and at J to 2 bases, leaving 2 bases not matched to a gene. The CDR3 runs to 15 residues. The CDR3 DNA follows: TGTGCCAGCAGCTCGCTAGCGGGAGCCTACAATGAGCAGTTCTTC. It is translated as CASSSLAGAYNEQFF. Complete variable domain (other parts from reference TRBV7-2 and TRBJ2-1): GAGVSQSPSNKVTEKGKDVELRCDPISGHTALYWYRQSLGQGLEFLIYFQGNSAPDKSGLPSDRFSAERTGGSVSTLTIQRTQQEDSAVYLCASSSLAGAYNEQFFGPGTRLTVL.

V usage is TRBV10-2 and J usage is TRBJ2-2, with D uncertain. Trimming pared 7 bases from V and 1 base from J, leaving 4 bases between. Germline lookup yields CDR1 WSHSY and CDR2 SAAADI. The CDR3 runs 12 residues. Here the CDR3 DNA reads TGCGCCAGCAATCGGAACACCGGGGAGCTGTTTTTT. Its protein product is CASNRNTGELFF.

The chain links TRBV28 to TRBJ2-1, with 8 bases that match TRBD2. The CDR3 is 15 amino acids. V dropped 4 bases and J dropped 6; count of bases not matched to a gene: 8. Germline CDR1 reads MDHEN; CDR2 reads SYDVKM. This CDR3 is CASSYPGGPINEQFF. As DNA, the CDR3 is TGTGCCAGCAGTTACCCGGGAGGGCCGATCAATGAGCAGTTCTTC. Supplemented by reference TRBV28 and TRBJ2-1, the full variable domain reads DVKVTQSSRYLVKRTGEKVFLECVQDMDHENMFWYRQDPGLGLRLIYFSYDVKMKEKGDIPEGYSVSREKKERFSLILESASTNQTSMYLCASSYPGGPINEQFFGPGTRLTVL.

This clone was observed once. The chain recombines TRBV11-3 with TRBJ2-7, with D unresolved. V was pared by 0 bases and J by 5 bases, with 8 bases between. Germline values: CDR1 SGHNT, CDR2 YENEEA. The CDR3 contains 13 residues. As DNA, the CDR3 is TGTGCCAGCAGCTTAGATCCGTCCCACGAGCAGTACTTC. Translating it yields CASSLDPSHEQYF.

This clone came up once. V gene TRBV21-1 combines with J gene TRBJ2-7; the tabulated D call, TRBD2, remains unverified against the DNA. TRBV21-1 corresponds to a pseudogene. This CDR3 comprises 15 residues. The CDR3 loop is CASSKLAGATYEQYF. The CDR3 coding sequence is TGTGCCAGCAGCAAACTAGCGGGAGCTACCTACGAGCAGTACTTC.